This TCR beta chain was identified in a study of cytomegalovirus exposure and HLA in healthy donors. Study-wide findings and caveats: Donors belonging to an Asian-associated ancestry cluster reportedly showed fewer N-insertions in productive TCRs than the roughly 700-donor mean, according to what a later analysis found.

In the PCR, 60 Vbeta and 13 Jbeta primers were used. Here immunoSEQ multiplex PCR was the method, and the copy in TCRdb shows in-frame clones only, minus some. This sample's table has some 28,000 clones. The ends lost 0 bases at V and 6 bases at J; junction bases unmatched: 6. The germline CDR1 and CDR2 sequences are SGDLS and YYNGEE. The CDR3 is 16 residues long. About this clone: Its antigen remains unknown.

This sequence joins TRBV9 and TRBJ1-5; 10 bases are a match to TRBD1. The sequence was obtained from a man in his thirties or forties in good health and CMV-seronegative. Sequencing used PBMCs. CDR3 coding DNA: TGTGCCAGCAGCGTAGGACCGGGACAGGGGATTCAGCCCCAGCATTTT. This codes for CASSVGPGQGIQPQHF.